Listed here is a single T cell receptor (beta chain). This sample was included in a study of identical twins. Germline loops: CDR1 SGHKS, CDR2 YYEKEE (reference sequence). The CDR3 sequence is 16 residues long. V lost 2 bases to trimming and J lost 6 bases; unmatched junction nucleotides: 9. Template switching introduced a universal primer site, and the cDNA bore unique molecular identifiers. TCRdb redid the calling of the 5' RACE reads with MiXCR, one entry per CDR3 protein. Here the sample spans a few hundred thousand distinct CDR3 sequences, around 8% being singletons. These data were also filed under a second study, of yellow fever vaccine responses in identical twins. From that study: Twin vaccine T cell responses reportedly seemed partly convergent, partly personalized.

This clonotype originated in a woman aged 18 to 35 in good health. The sample taken for sequencing was CD8+ T cells sorted from blood. The chain couples TRBV5-5 to TRBJ2-7, with TRBD2 matching 12 bases. CDR3 sequence: CASSFTLTSGSSEQYF. The CDR3 region has the DNA TGTGCCAGCAGCTTTACACTGACTAGCGGGAGTAGCGAGCAGTACTTC. Supplemented by reference TRBV5-5 and TRBJ2-7, the full variable domain reads DAGVTQSPTHLIKTRGQQVTLRCSPISGHKSVSWYQQVLGQGPQFIFQYYEKEERGRGNFPDRFSARQFPNYSSELNVNALLLGDSALYLCASSFTLTSGSSEQYFGPGTRLTVT.